The text below deals with one T cell receptor (beta chain). The CDR3 length is 18 residues. V dropped 4 bases and J dropped 0; count of bases not matched to a gene: 11. From germline, CDR1 is MDHEN and CDR2 SYDVKM. TCRdb keeps only in-frame clones here, not all; method: immunoSEQ multiplex PCR. The top ten hold roughly 6.4% of the sample, which has under 450,000 clones, 80% to 95% seen once. The sample originates from a study of control samples from healthy donors and cancer patients. Sequencing was carried out using PBMCs. The TCR was taken from a man between 40 and 49 years old with head and neck cancer. V and J are TRBV28 and TRBJ1-4, with 7 positions matching TRBD1. The CDR3 DNA sequence: TGTGCCAGCAGTTCCAGGGACAGCCCGACCGCAACTAATGAAAAACTGTTTTTT. As protein: CASSSRDSPTATNEKLFF.